This paragraph covers one T cell receptor (beta chain) sequence. This sample is part of a study of blood T cell repertoires in COVID-19. Study as a whole: Sample material is recorded as cDNA or gDNA derived from T cells, B-cell-depleted T cells, or PBMCs.

In the source study's methods: From reference gene primer amplification, estimates of nucleated cell counts were derived. Clones were sequenced by immunoSEQ multiplex PCR, and TCRdb holds only the in-frame ones, with some missing. That table is the source of V, J and clone size, and D and trimming were worked out from the DNA. The repertoire consists of roughly 250,000 clones, with 80% to 90% occurring once and the leading ten covering 3% to 4.5%. Clinical histories supplied by participants themselves formed the basis of cohort assignment. Exposed enrollees had met someone with a PCR-confirmed or clinician-diagnosed COVID-19 case at some point within the 2 weeks before study entry. Germline assignment: CDR1 LNHDA and CDR2 SQIVND (reference sequence). The CDR3 contains 15 residues. After removal of 3 bases from V and 8 bases from J, the junction contained 10 bases not matched to a gene.

The material sequenced was PBMCs or T cells enriched from blood (not recorded which). The chain has TRBV19 and TRBJ2-3; 8 positions agree with TRBD1. The source is a woman aged 40 to 49 who had been exposed to COVID-19. CDR3 in amino acids: CASSMGPGGAGTQYF. CDR3 DNA: TGTGCCAGTAGTATGGGGCCAGGGGGCGCGGGTACGCAGTATTTT.